The clone carrying this T cell receptor (beta chain) has a single count. This entry comes from a study of OX40 agonist ivuxolimab in advanced cancers. Study in general: Patients received ivuxolimab, an agonistic anti-OX40 (CD134) antibody. Three patients had partial responses: one hepatocellular carcinoma, two cutaneous melanoma.

Trimming removed 2 bases at V and 0 bases at J, with 7 bases between. CDR3 size: 14 residues. In germline, CDR1 is SEHNR, CDR2 FQNEAQ (reference sequence). Clones were sequenced by immunoSEQ multiplex PCR, and TCRdb holds only the in-frame ones, with some missing. The sample has tens of thousands of clones, about nine tenths seen once. The sequence was obtained from an adult with an advanced solid tumor such as melanoma, head and neck, liver or kidney cancer. The V call is TRBV7-9, the J call TRBJ1-1; possible D gene TRBD1, 5 bases. The input for sequencing was CD4+ or CD8+ T cells sorted from blood, taken in a trial of the OX40 agonist ivuxolimab. The CDR3 DNA is TGTGCCAGCAGCTTACAGGGCGTGAACACTGAAGCTTTCTTT. This codes for CASSLQGVNTEAFF. Variable domain in full (rest from reference TRBV7-9 and TRBJ1-1): DTGVSQNPRHKITKRGQNVTFRCDPISEHNRLYWYRQTLGQGPEFLTYFQNEAQLEKSRLLSDRFSAERPKGSFSTLEIQRTEQGDSAMYLCASSLQGVNTEAFFGQGTRLTVV.